This T cell receptor beta chain derives from a study of blood T cells in healthy people across ages. The extraction recovered at least 6 micrograms of total RNA per sample. General observations from the study: The CMV status of each donor remained undetermined, and this could have confounded shifts in expanded clonotypes. With naive T cell percentage, TCR beta diversity showed a strong correlation.

The use of a sample-barcoded 5' primer and a J-beta primer mix characterized a second PCR of about 6 to 11 cycles. Sequencing of every sample gave 3 million or more CDR3-containing paired-end reads. In TCRdb, the 5' RACE reads were re-called with MiXCR into one record per CDR3 protein. The sample carries about 970,000 distinct CDR3 sequences, about 51% recorded once. Trimming cost V 6 bases and J 7 bases; bases outside gene matches: 13. Looked up from germline, CDR1 is DFQATT and CDR2 is SNEGSKA (reference sequence). There are 15 residues in the CDR3. With respect to this clonotype: Antigen specificity is unknown.

V gene TRBV20-1 combines with J gene TRBJ2-1; 9 bases are a match to TRBD2. The receptor was isolated from an older woman in good health. The sequencing sample was made of blood. The CDR3 here is CSAWGFSGRGNEQFF. CDR3 bases: TGCAGTGCCTGGGGTTTTAGCGGGAGAGGGAATGAGCAGTTCTTC.